This T cell receptor beta chain was found in a study of spatial heterogeneity in lung cancer. The overall study: Donation came from 70 or so patients with untreated early-stage non-small cell lung cancer. Detected beta-chain sequences consistently exceeded alpha-chain sequences. Within raw reads, each unique TCR and UMI combination appeared on average more than ten times.

TCRdb called the 5' RACE reads again in MiXCR, with one record for every CDR3 protein. The sample comprises approximately 9,700 distinct CDR3 sequences, under 5% of which are singletons, and 18% rests with the top ten. The sample's time point: blood taken at disease recurrence. No cell sorting; template was whole RNA from tumor, lung tissue or PBMC. This clonotype is medium-sized by share. Because this beta chain is a stray read in a library intended to capture alpha chains, its abundance should not be given much weight. This TCR came from a female donor with early-stage non-small cell lung cancer. The sample in question was PBMCs, obtained at recurrence.

CDR3 sequence: CSVRPGVSGISGYTF. The DNA of the CDR3 is TGCAGCGTTCGTCCCGGGGTCTCGGGAATATCGGGCTACACCTTC. The gene calls are TRBV29-1 and TRBJ1-2; D is unresolved. Germline assignment: CDR1 SQVTM and CDR2 ANQGSEA. The CDR3 is 15 residues long. With 5 bases removed from V and 8 bases from J, the gap between germline ends came to 24 bases.